One TCR beta chain is described in this entry. From germline, CDR1 is ENHRY and CDR2 SYGVKD. There are 18 residues in the CDR3. V was cut by 0 bases and J by 0 bases, with 14 bases left in between. This entry belongs to a study of blood T cell repertoires in COVID-19. Profiled with immunoSEQ multiplex PCR; TCRdb holds only in-frame clones, not every one. The top ten clones hold 12% of a sample with approximately 94,000 clones, approximately 80% of them seen once. Sequenced material: peripheral blood. The receptor comes from a woman between 70 and 85 years old with acute or convalescent COVID-19. The gene calls are TRBV10-3 and TRBJ1-4, with D perhaps TRBD1 (5 bases). DNA of the CDR3: TGTGCCATCAGTGAGTCGATTCATCGACAGACAACTAATGAAAAACTGTTTTTT. As protein: CAISESIHRQTTNEKLFF.